This T cell receptor beta chain emerged from a study of blood T cell repertoires in COVID-19. Study at large: From T cells, B-cell-depleted T cells, or PBMCs came the material, which was cDNA or gDNA.

Clones were sequenced by immunoSEQ multiplex PCR, and TCRdb holds only the in-frame ones, with some missing. The sample lists more than 45,000 clones; about 79% were seen once. Between the trimmed V and J ends, which lost 4 bases and 4 bases, there was a span of 5 bases. Looked up from germline, CDR1 is MNHEY and CDR2 is SMNVEV (reference sequence). The CDR3 sequence is 11 residues long. Sequenced: peripheral blood. This TCR derives from a human donor in a cohort sampled during active COVID-19. V usage is TRBV27 and J usage is TRBJ2-7; D not resolved. CDR3 sequence reads: CASSSLYEQYF. CDR3 coding DNA: TGTGCCAGCAGTTCGCTATACGAGCAGTACTTC.